This T cell receptor beta chain was profiled in a study of blood T cell repertoires in COVID-19. The V end lost 5 bases, the J end lost 2 bases, and 7 bases lay between the germline ends. Germline values: CDR1 LNHDA, CDR2 SQIVND (reference sequence). This CDR3 has 13 residues. Assay used: immunoSEQ multiplex PCR; TCRdb lists only in-frame clones, some missing. The table lists tens of thousands of clones, approximately 87% of them singletons. Sequenced: peripheral blood. The TCR comes from a human donor in a cohort sampled during active COVID-19. The V gene is TRBV19, the J gene TRBJ2-1; D gene ambiguous. The CDR3 DNA reads as TGTGCCAGTAGTCTCCAGGCCTACAATGAGCAGTTCTTC. Amino acid sequence: CASSLQAYNEQFF.